This entry is about one T cell receptor beta chain. Its specificity is not known. CDR1 MDHEN and CDR2 SYDVKM come from the germline V gene. The V end was cut by 5 bases, the J end by 4 bases, with 13 bases between. There are 14 residues in the CDR3. The sample originates from a study of Ad26.COV2.S vaccination and SARS-CoV-2 variants. Whole-study findings and limits: Non-spike TCR breadth was similar in vaccine and placebo recipients.

Sequencing used immunoSEQ multiplex PCR; TCRdb keeps in-frame clones, though not all of them. In the table there are some 450,000 clones, roughly 88% of which are singletons. The treatment: some 20 received Ad26.COV2.S at low or high dose, single or two shots; 5 received placebo; per-sample allocation not given. Specimens were obtained on day 63 following the first vaccine or placebo injection. Vaccine was an Ad26 vector expressing Wuhan-strain SARS-CoV-2 spike. This chain joins TRBV28 and TRBJ2-3; possibly TRBD1 for D (5 bases). The sequenced sample was peripheral blood, obtained in a trial of Ad26.COV2.S vaccine versus placebo. This receptor was obtained from a person between 18 and 65 years old who received the Ad26.COV2.S COVID-19 vaccine or a placebo. The CDR3 DNA reads TGTGCCAGCAGTAAGGACAAAGCGTCAGATACGCAGTATTTT. It specifies CASSKDKASDTQYF.